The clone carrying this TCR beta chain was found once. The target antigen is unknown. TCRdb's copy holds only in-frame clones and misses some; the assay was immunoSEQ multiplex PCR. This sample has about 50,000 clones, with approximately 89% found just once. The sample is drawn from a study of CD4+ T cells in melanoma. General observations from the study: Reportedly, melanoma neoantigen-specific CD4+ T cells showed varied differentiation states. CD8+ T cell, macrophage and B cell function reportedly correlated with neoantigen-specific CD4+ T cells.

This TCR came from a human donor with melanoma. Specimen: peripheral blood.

The CDR3 DNA reads as TGTGCCAGCAGTTTTTGGGGAGGGGGACAGGGGAACACCGGGGAGCTGTTTTTT. It codes for CASSFWGGGQGNTGELFF. This sequence joins TRBV28 and TRBJ2-2; 9 bases map to TRBD1. This CDR3 has 18 residues. V trimming: 3 bases; J trimming: 1 base; junction bases outside the gene matches: 9. Germline V gene sequence: CDR1 MDHEN, CDR2 SYDVKM.